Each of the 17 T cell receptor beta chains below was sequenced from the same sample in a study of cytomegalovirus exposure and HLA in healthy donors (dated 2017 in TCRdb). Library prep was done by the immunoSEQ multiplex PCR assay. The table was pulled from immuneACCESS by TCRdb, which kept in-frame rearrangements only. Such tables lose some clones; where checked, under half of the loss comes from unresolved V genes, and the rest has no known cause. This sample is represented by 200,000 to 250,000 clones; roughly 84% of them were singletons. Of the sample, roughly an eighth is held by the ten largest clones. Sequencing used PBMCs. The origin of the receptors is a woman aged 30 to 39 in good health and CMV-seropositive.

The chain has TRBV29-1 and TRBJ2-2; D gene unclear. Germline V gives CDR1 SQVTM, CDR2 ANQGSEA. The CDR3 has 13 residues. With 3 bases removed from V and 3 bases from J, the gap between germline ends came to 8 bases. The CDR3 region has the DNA TGCAGCGTTGATCGGGCCGACACCGGGGAGCTGTTTTTT. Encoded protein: CSVDRADTGELFF.

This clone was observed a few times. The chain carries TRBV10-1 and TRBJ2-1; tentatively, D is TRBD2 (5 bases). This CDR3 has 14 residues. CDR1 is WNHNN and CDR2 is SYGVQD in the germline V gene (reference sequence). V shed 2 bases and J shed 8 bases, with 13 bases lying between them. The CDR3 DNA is TGCGCCAGCAGTGAGGGAGGTGATAATGATGAGCAGTTCTTC. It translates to CASSEGGDNDEQFF.

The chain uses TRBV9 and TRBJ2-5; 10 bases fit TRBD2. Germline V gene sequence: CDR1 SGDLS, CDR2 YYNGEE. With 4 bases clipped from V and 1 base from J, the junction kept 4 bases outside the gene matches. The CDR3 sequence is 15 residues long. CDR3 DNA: TGTGCCAGCAGCCCACGGACTAGCGGCCAAGAGACCCAGTACTTC. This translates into CASSPRTSGQETQYF.

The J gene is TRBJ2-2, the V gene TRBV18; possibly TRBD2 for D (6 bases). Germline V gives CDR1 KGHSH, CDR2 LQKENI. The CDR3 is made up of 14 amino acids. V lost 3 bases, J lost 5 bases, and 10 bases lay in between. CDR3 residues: CASSPREQTGELFF. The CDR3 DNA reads TGTGCCAGCTCACCTCGGGAGCAAACCGGGGAGCTGTTTTTT.

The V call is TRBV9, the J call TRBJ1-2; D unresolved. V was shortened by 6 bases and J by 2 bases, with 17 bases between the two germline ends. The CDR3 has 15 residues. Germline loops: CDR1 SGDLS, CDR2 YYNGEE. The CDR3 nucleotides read TGTGCCAGCAATCCCGGCGGAACTTTAAACTATGGCTACACCTTC. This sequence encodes CASNPGGTLNYGYTF.

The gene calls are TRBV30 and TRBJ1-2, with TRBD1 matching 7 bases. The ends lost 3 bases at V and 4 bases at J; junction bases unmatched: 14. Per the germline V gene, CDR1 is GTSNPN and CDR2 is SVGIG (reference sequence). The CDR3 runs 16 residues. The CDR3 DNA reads TGTGCCTGGAGGAGGGGCGTGGGACAGAAGTTCTATGGCTACACCTTC. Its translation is CAWRRGVGQKFYGYTF.

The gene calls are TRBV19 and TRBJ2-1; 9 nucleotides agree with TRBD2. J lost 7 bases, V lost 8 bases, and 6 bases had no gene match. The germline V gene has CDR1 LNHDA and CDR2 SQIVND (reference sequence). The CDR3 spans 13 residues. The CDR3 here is CASSGLAGNEQFF. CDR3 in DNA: TGTGCCAGTTCGGGACTAGCAGGGAATGAGCAGTTCTTC.

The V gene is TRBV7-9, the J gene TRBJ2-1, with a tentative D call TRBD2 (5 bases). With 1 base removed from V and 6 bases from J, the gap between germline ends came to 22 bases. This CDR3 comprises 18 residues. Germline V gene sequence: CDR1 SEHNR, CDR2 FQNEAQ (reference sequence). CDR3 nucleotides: TGTGCCAGCAGCTTAGGGGGAGAGGTACTAGTTACGGCCAATGAGCAGTTCTTC. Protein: CASSLGGEVLVTANEQFF.

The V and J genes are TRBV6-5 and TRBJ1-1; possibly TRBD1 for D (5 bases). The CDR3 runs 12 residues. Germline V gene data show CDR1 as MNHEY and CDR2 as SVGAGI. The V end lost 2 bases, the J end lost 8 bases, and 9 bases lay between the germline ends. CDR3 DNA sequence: TGTGCCAGCAGTTACGGGGGGATCGAAGCTTTCTTT. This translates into CASSYGGIEAFF.

CDR3 DNA: TGCGCCAGCAGCCAGCCTTACAGGGGGCCCGGCGGGGAGCTGTTTTTT. Amino acid sequence: CASSQPYRGPGGELFF. The rearrangement links TRBV4-1 to TRBJ2-2; 9 bases map to TRBD1. Trimming removed 3 bases from V and 7 bases from J; junction bases left unmatched: 9. The CDR3 is made up of 16 amino acids. The V gene's germline CDR1 is MGHRA and CDR2 YSYEKL.

In DNA form, the CDR3 reads TGCGCCAGCAGCTTCGGGACAGGGGGCGAGCTGTTTTTT. It yields the protein CASSFGTGGELFF. This chain uses TRBV5-1 with TRBJ2-2; TRBD1 agrees at 12 bases. The junction had 1 base not matched to a gene; V was cut back by 2 bases and J by 11 bases. Germline V gene lookup returns CDR1 SGHRS and CDR2 YFSETQ. CDR3 length equals 13 residues. Based on the CDR3 plus reference TRBV5-1 and TRBJ2-2, the full variable domain is KAGVTQTPRYLIKTRGQQVTLSCSPISGHRSVSWYQQTPGQGLQFLFEYFSETQRNKGNFPGRFSGRQFSNSRSEMNVSTLELGDSALYLCASSFGTGGELFFGEGSRLTVL.

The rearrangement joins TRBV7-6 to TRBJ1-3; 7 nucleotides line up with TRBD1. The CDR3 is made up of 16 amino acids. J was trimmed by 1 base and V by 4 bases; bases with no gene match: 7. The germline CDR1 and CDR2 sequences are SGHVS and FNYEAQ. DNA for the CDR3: TGTGCCAGCAGCTCACCAGACAGGGATTCTGGAAACACCATATATTTT. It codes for CASSSPDRDSGNTIYF.

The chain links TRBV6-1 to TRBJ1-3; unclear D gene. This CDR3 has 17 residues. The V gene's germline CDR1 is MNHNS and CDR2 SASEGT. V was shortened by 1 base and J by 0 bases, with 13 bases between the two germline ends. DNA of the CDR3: TGTGCCAGCAGTGAAGACGGCAGAACATACTCTGGAAACACCATATATTTT. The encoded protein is CASSEDGRTYSGNTIYF.

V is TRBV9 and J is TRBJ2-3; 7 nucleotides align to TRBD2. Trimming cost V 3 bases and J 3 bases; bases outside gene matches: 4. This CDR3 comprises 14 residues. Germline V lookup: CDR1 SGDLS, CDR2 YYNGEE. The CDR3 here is CASSGAGDTDTQYF. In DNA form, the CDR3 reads TGTGCCAGCAGCGGTGCGGGAGATACAGATACGCAGTATTTT.

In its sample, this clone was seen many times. CDR3 amino acids: CASSQGRDYNEQFF. The CDR3 coding sequence is TGTGCCAGCAGTCAGGGAAGGGACTACAATGAGCAGTTCTTC. V usage is TRBV28 and J usage is TRBJ2-1; D is perhaps TRBD1 (5 bases). Between the trimmed V and J ends, which lost 5 bases and 3 bases, there was a span of 11 bases. Germline V gene data show CDR1 as MDHEN and CDR2 as SYDVKM. There are 14 residues in the CDR3.

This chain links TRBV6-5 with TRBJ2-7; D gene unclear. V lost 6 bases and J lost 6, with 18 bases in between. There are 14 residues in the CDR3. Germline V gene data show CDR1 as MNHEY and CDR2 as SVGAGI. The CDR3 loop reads CASRNPRDPGEQYF. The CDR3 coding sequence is TGTGCCAGCAGAAATCCGAGAGATCCGGGCGAGCAGTACTTC.

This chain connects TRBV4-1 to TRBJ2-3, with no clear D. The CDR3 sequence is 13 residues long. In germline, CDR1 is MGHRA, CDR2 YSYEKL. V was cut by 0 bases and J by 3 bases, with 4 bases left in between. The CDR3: CASSQERTDTQYF. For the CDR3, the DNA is TGCGCCAGCAGCCAAGAACGGACAGATACGCAGTATTTT.